This T cell receptor (beta chain) was profiled in a study of T cell repertoires in cytomegalovirus infection. Study in general: Public TCR beta signatures were indicative of both CMV infection and a matching HLA type.

This clonotype was detected only a few times. Antigen: not known. CDR3 length: 15 residues. CDR1 is SGHRS and CDR2 is YFSETQ in the germline V gene. Trimming stripped 0 bases from V and 3 bases from J, with 12 bases between. Whole-study findings and limits: Identification of carriers of CMV plus the relevant HLA was achieved through cumulative public TCR beta family frequency. Clonotype analysis showed dominance of the ex vivo response by HLA-C-restricted CMV-specific TCR beta clonotypes.

TCRdb re-derived calls from the reads in MiXCR, one entry per CDR3 protein. Of 350,000 to 450,000 distinct CDR3 sequences listed, about a sixth are singletons. Sequenced material: PBMCs. The TCR originated in a human donor in good health (CMV status not recorded). Some clones in this sample may be carry-over from other donors' samples. The chain links TRBV5-1 to TRBJ2-5; D is unresolved. The CDR3 sequence: CASSLVGGFKETQYF. The CDR3 DNA is TGCGCCAGCAGCTTGGTGGGTGGATTCAAAGAGACCCAGTACTTC.